This entry lists 21 T cell receptor beta chains sequenced from one sample in a study of blood T cell repertoires in COVID-19. Clones were sequenced by immunoSEQ multiplex PCR, and TCRdb holds only the in-frame ones, with some missing. The sample contains under 250,000 clones, about 94% of which appear only once. Sequencing was performed on peripheral blood. The receptors originated from a man between 60 and 70 years old with COVID-19, enrolled during active disease.

The rearrangement uses TRBV6-6 and TRBJ2-3; 7 positions match TRBD1. V was clipped by 6 bases and J by 5 bases; unmatched bases: 11. The CDR3 has 15 residues. Germline assignment: CDR1 MNHNY and CDR2 SVGAGI (reference sequence). CDR3 nucleotide sequence: TGTGCCAGCAGCCTTGACAGGGCATCCCGAGATACGCAGTATTTT. The encoded protein is CASSLDRASRDTQYF.

The V gene is TRBV10-1, the J gene TRBJ2-4, with 7 bases aligning to TRBD1. The J segment lost 6 bases and the V segment lost 5 bases, leaving 7 bases of the junction unmatched. The CDR3 totals 14 residues. Per the germline V gene, CDR1 is WNHNN and CDR2 is SYGVQD (reference sequence). CDR3 DNA: TGCGCCAGCAGTTCACAGGGGTCACCAAACATTCAGTACTTC. Amino acids: CASSSQGSPNIQYF.

The chain carries TRBV24-1 and TRBJ2-1; 11 positions match TRBD2. CDR3 length equals 17 residues. J lost 7 bases, V lost 3 bases, and 10 bases had no gene match. CDR1 KGHDR and CDR2 SFDVKD come from the germline V gene. This CDR3 reads CATSDPEPGTSGNEQFF. In nucleotides, the CDR3 is TGTGCCACCAGTGATCCTGAACCGGGGACTAGCGGAAATGAGCAGTTCTTC.

The J gene is TRBJ1-3, the V gene TRBV15; TRBD1 is a possible D gene (6 bases). V lost 4 bases and J lost 4, with 17 bases in between. The CDR3 consists of 16 residues. The germline V gene encodes CDR1 LNHNV and CDR2 YYDKDF (reference sequence). In nucleotides, the CDR3 is TGTGCCACCAGCATTCACCATGGGGGCCTCGGAAACACCATATATTTT. Translating gives CATSIHHGGLGNTIYF.

This chain joins TRBV6-6 and TRBJ2-1, with 10 nucleotides matching TRBD2. CDR1 is MNHNY and CDR2 is SVGAGI in the germline V gene (reference sequence). V shed 4 bases and J 2 bases; nucleotides not matched to a gene: 5. The CDR3 has 16 amino acids. CDR3 region: CASSSPLAGAYNEQFF. CDR3 bases: TGTGCCAGCAGTTCCCCTCTAGCGGGGGCCTACAATGAGCAGTTCTTC.

The V gene is TRBV7-2, the J gene TRBJ2-7, with D uncertain. The CDR3 length is 12 residues. Looked up from germline, CDR1 is SGHTA and CDR2 is FQGNSA. The V end lost 5 bases, the J end lost 0 bases, and 5 bases lay between the germline ends. The CDR3 loop is CASSRISYEQYF. The CDR3 DNA reads TGTGCCAGCAGCCGTATCTCCTACGAGCAGTACTTC.

The chain has TRBV7-2 and TRBJ2-2; D uncertain. Trimming pared 0 bases from V and 6 bases from J, leaving 11 bases between. The CDR3 is 15 amino acids. Germline V gene data show CDR1 as SGHTA and CDR2 as FQGNSA. CDR3 protein: CASSLAKVAPGELFF. The CDR3 nucleotides are TGTGCCAGCAGCTTAGCCAAAGTTGCGCCCGGGGAGCTGTTTTTT.

This chain joins TRBV6-5 and TRBJ2-6; D is unresolved. The ends were cut back, 5 bases at V and 9 bases at J, with 11 bases in the middle. The CDR3 covers 13 residues. Looked up from germline, CDR1 is MNHEY and CDR2 is SVGAGI. As DNA, the CDR3 is TGTGCCAGCAGTCTCTCCGTTTTCAACGTCCTGACTTTC. Protein sequence: CASSLSVFNVLTF.

This chain links TRBV24-1 with TRBJ1-2; TRBD1 might be the D (6 bases). Trimming cost V 3 bases and J 6 bases, with 16 bases left between them. CDR1 is KGHDR and CDR2 is SFDVKD in the germline V gene. The CDR3 contains 15 residues. The CDR3: CATSDQGFPGDGYTF. In DNA, the CDR3 is TGTGCCACCAGTGATCAGGGGTTCCCAGGAGATGGCTACACCTTC.

The rearrangement joins TRBV9 to TRBJ2-7, with 9 bases identical to TRBD2. Germline V gene sequence: CDR1 SGDLS, CDR2 YYNGEE. Trimming cost V 3 bases and J 2 bases; bases outside gene matches: 6. The CDR3 contains 15 residues. Written as DNA, the CDR3 is TGTGCCAGCAGCGAGACCGGGACTAGCCCCTACGAGCAGTACTTC. As protein: CASSETGTSPYEQYF.

This rearrangement joins TRBV5-4 to TRBJ2-7, with 11 bases lining up with TRBD2. Losses at the gene ends were 1 base for V and 2 bases for J; bases not matched to a gene: 5. CDR1 is SGHNT and CDR2 is YYREEE in the germline V gene (reference sequence). The CDR3 has 16 amino acids. CDR3 DNA: TGTGCCAGCAGCTTGATGTTTAGCGGGAGGGCCTACGAGCAGTACTTC. Its protein product is CASSLMFSGRAYEQYF.

This clone turned up a few times. The chain has TRBV6-5 and TRBJ1-6, with D unresolved. Germline V lookup: CDR1 MNHEY, CDR2 SVGAGI. CDR3 length: 14 residues. V was shortened by 2 bases and J by 5 bases, with 7 bases between the two germline ends. CDR3 DNA: TGTGCCAGCAGTTACGTTACAGATAATTCACCCCTCCACTTT. This gives the protein CASSYVTDNSPLHF.

The J gene is TRBJ2-3, the V gene TRBV6-1; perhaps TRBD2 as D (6 bases). V was shortened by 2 bases and J by 5 bases, with 14 bases between the two germline ends. Germline V gene lookup returns CDR1 MNHNS and CDR2 SASEGT. The CDR3 sequence is 15 residues long. For the CDR3, the DNA is TGTGCCAGCAGTGAACTCGGGGGTCAGGTAGATACGCAGTATTTT. Its translation is CASSELGGQVDTQYF.

This clone was found once. This chain uses TRBV29-1 with TRBJ2-3; TRBD2 matches 14 bases. The CDR3 length is 15 residues. Germline lookup yields CDR1 SQVTM and CDR2 ANQGSEA. The V segment lost 8 bases and the J segment 0 bases; nucleotides outside the gene matches: 4. CDR3: CSTGTSGGSTDTQYF. The DNA for the CDR3 is TGCAGCACCGGGACTAGCGGGGGTAGCACAGATACGCAGTATTTT.

This clone was counted a single time. A junction end diverges from the germline sequence, so it may reflect a read error. The chain couples TRBV10-3 to TRBJ1-2, with D perhaps TRBD1 (5 bases). CDR1 and CDR2 (germline): ENHRY, SYGVKD. The CDR3 extends over 11 amino acids. CDR3 loop: CAISDSGLSSF. The DNA for the CDR3 is TGTGCCATCAGTGACTCGGGACTGTCAAGCTTC.

The genes are TRBV6-1 and TRBJ2-3; 10 nucleotides align to TRBD1. CDR1 and CDR2 (germline): MNHNS, SASEGT. The CDR3 runs to 15 residues. After removal of 2 bases from V and 3 bases from J, the junction contained 2 bases not matched to a gene. CDR3 loop: CASSERGQGTDTQYF. For the CDR3, the DNA is TGTGCCAGCAGTGAACGGGGACAGGGGACAGATACGCAGTATTTT.

The chain uses TRBV9 and TRBJ1-2; the match to TRBD1 covers 8 bases. Per the germline V gene, CDR1 is SGDLS and CDR2 is YYNGEE. The trim removed 0 bases at V and 6 bases at J, leaving 7 bases unmatched. This CDR3 contains 15 residues. Written as DNA, the CDR3 is TGTGCCAGCAGCGTAGAAGGCAGGGGGCCGGATGGCTACACCTTC. This translates into CASSVEGRGPDGYTF.

This chain joins TRBV5-1 and TRBJ1-4, with TRBD1 matching over 8 bases. V lost 5 bases and J lost 7; bases outside the gene matches: 7. CDR1 is SGHRS, CDR2 YFSETQ, per germline. The CDR3 has 14 amino acids. The CDR3 sequence: CASRPDRGGEKLFF. The CDR3 DNA follows: TGCGCCAGCAGACCCGACAGGGGAGGTGAAAAACTGTTTTTT.

The chain has TRBV5-8 and TRBJ2-7, with 9 bases that match TRBD2. The CDR3 consists of 12 residues. CDR1 is SGHTS, CDR2 YDEGEE, per germline. Unmatched junction bases numbered 1, after V lost 7 bases and J lost 2 bases. The CDR3 region is CASRGGAYEQYF. Written as DNA, the CDR3 is TGTGCCAGCCGCGGGGGGGCCTACGAGCAGTACTTC.

This chain links TRBV28 with TRBJ1-5; 7 nucleotides line up with TRBD1. J lost 6 bases, V lost 7 bases, and 9 bases had no gene match. This CDR3 contains 14 residues. In germline, CDR1 is MDHEN, CDR2 SYDVKM. CDR3 in amino acids: CASMRRGRGQPQHF. CDR3 nucleotide sequence: TGTGCCAGCATGAGAAGGGGGCGAGGTCAGCCCCAGCATTTT.

The rearrangement joins TRBV2 to TRBJ2-1, with 10 nucleotides matching TRBD2. There are 14 residues in the CDR3. Trimming cost V 7 bases and J 2 bases; bases outside gene matches: 2. Germline CDR1 SNHLY, CDR2 FYNNEI. Written as DNA, the CDR3 is TGTGCCAGCACCGGACTAGCGGCCTACAATGAGCAGTTCTTC. Residues: CASTGLAAYNEQFF.